Shown below are 10 T cell receptor beta chains from a single sample sequenced in a study of glioma-infiltrating T cells after dendritic cell vaccination. Using immunoSEQ multiplex PCR, the repertoire was profiled, and TCRdb retains in-frame clones only, with some absent. The sample consists of approximately 36,000 clones, almost 85% of them appearing once. Sequences were derived from blood, sampled before dendritic cell vaccination. All receptors come from a human donor with glioblastoma.

This rearrangement joins TRBV7-3 to TRBJ2-1; 8 bases are a match to TRBD2. Trimming took 3 bases from V and 8 from J; bases not matched to a gene: 9. Germline V gene lookup returns CDR1 SGHTA and CDR2 FQGTGA. The CDR3 is 15 residues long. CDR3 region: CASSFSGASPDEQFF. As DNA, the CDR3 is TGTGCCAGCAGCTTTAGCGGGGCGTCCCCCGATGAGCAGTTCTTC. The entire variable domain, with the rest obtained from reference TRBV7-3 and TRBJ2-1, is as follows: GAGVSQTPSNKVTEKGKYVELRCDPISGHTALYWYRQSLGQGPEFLIYFQGTGAADDSGLPNDRFFAVRPEGSVSTLKIQRTERGDSAVYLCASSFSGASPDEQFFGPGTRLTVL.

This chain joins TRBV30 and TRBJ1-2; 7 bases fit TRBD1. Germline V gene data show CDR1 as GTSNPN and CDR2 as SVGIG (reference sequence). The CDR3 loop spans 12 amino acids. Losses at the gene ends were 6 bases for V and 6 bases for J; bases not matched to a gene: 7. The CDR3 region is CACEQGYDGYTF. Written as DNA, the CDR3 is TGTGCCTGCGAACAGGGGTATGATGGCTACACCTTC. Looking up the rest from reference TRBV30 and TRBJ1-2 gives the full variable domain: SQTIHQWPATLVQPVGSPLSLECTVEGTSNPNLYWYRQAAGRGLQLLFYSVGIGQISSEVPQNLSASRPQDRQFILSSKKLLLSDSGFYLCACEQGYDGYTFGSGTRLTVV.

The chain uses TRBV7-8 and TRBJ1-5; D unresolved. CDR1 is SGHVS and CDR2 is FQNEAQ in the germline V gene. The CDR3 is 13 amino acids. Trimming pared 5 bases from V and 2 bases from J, leaving 7 bases between. CDR3 coding DNA: TGTGCCAGCAGCCCGGTGGGCAATCAGCCCCAGCATTTT. Translated: CASSPVGNQPQHF.

The gene calls are TRBV7-6 and TRBJ2-5; no clear D gene. The DNA end is more similar to TRBJ2-7, so the J call may be wrong. This CDR3 has 13 residues. The V gene's germline CDR1 is SGHVS and CDR2 FNYEAQ. CDR3 residues: CASSLGLSYEQYF. CDR3 nucleotides: TGTGCCAGCAGCTTAGGCCTCTCCTACGAGCAGTACTTC.

CDR3 DNA sequence: TGTGCCATCAGTGAGTCGGGGAGGGTTGAGCAGTTCTTC. This gives the protein CAISESGRVEQFF. This rearrangement joins TRBV10-3 to TRBJ2-1; 7 nucleotides line up with TRBD2. Germline values: CDR1 ENHRY, CDR2 SYGVKD. V lost 0 bases, J lost 9 bases, and 2 bases stayed unmatched. The CDR3 loop spans 13 amino acids.

Only one count was recorded for this clone. The chain employs TRBV4-3 and TRBJ1-3; a possible D gene is TRBD1 (6 bases). V lost 0 bases to trimming and J lost 5 bases, with 11 bases between them. The CDR3 is 15 residues long. Germline CDR1 LGHNA, CDR2 YSLEER. CDR3 residues: CASSQDIQGRNTIYF. CDR3 coding DNA: TGCGCCAGCAGCCAAGATATACAGGGAAGAAACACCATATATTTT.

The genes are TRBV7-6 and TRBJ2-3; 8 bases are shared with TRBD2. Losses at the gene ends were 1 base for V and 2 bases for J; bases not matched to a gene: 8. The length of the CDR3 is 17 residues. The germline V gene encodes CDR1 SGHVS and CDR2 FNYEAQ. Here the CDR3 DNA reads TGTGCCAGCAGCTTAGGCCGGGCGGGGGGTCTCACAGATACGCAGTATTTT. This translates into CASSLGRAGGLTDTQYF.

The V and J genes are TRBV5-1 and TRBJ1-5; a weak D match, TRBD1 (5 bases). The CDR3 runs 14 residues. Germline V gene lookup returns CDR1 SGHRS and CDR2 YFSETQ. Between the trimmed V and J ends, which lost 0 bases and 4 bases, there was a span of 8 bases. CDR3 sequence: CASSLDGGNQPQHF. The CDR3 coding sequence is TGCGCCAGCAGCTTGGATGGGGGGAATCAGCCCCAGCATTTT.

V is TRBV9 and J is TRBJ1-4, with 9 bases lining up with TRBD1. With V trimmed by 0 bases and J by 5 bases, 5 bases remained unmatched. The CDR3 covers 16 residues. From germline, CDR1 is SGDLS and CDR2 YYNGEE. The CDR3 loop is CASSVEGQGRNEKLFF. The CDR3 region has the DNA TGTGCCAGCAGCGTAGAGGGACAGGGTAGGAATGAAAAACTGTTTTTT.

The chain uses TRBV19 and TRBJ1-2; D uncertain. Germline V gene sequence: CDR1 LNHDA, CDR2 SQIVND (reference sequence). V lost 7 bases and J lost 3, with 9 bases in between. The CDR3 totals 12 residues. CDR3: CASMGSYYGYTF. The DNA for the CDR3 is TGTGCCAGTATGGGCTCTTACTATGGCTACACCTTC.